A single sample is the source of the 9 T cell receptor beta chains below, sequenced in a study of blood T cell repertoires in COVID-19. The repertoire was sequenced with immunoSEQ multiplex PCR; TCRdb's copy has only in-frame clones and lacks some. Here the sample spans about 150,000 clones, more than 65% being singletons. Sequenced material: peripheral blood. Receptors originate from a man in his sixties with acute or convalescent COVID-19.

The chain has TRBV18 and TRBJ2-7; 7 nucleotides match TRBD2. V shed 3 bases and J 5 bases; nucleotides not matched to a gene: 4. Germline CDR1 is KGHSH and CDR2 is LQKENI. The CDR3 loop spans 13 amino acids. The CDR3, as DNA: TGTGCCAGCTCACCGGGAGGGTCTGACGAGCAGTACTTC. It is translated as CASSPGGSDEQYF.

This chain uses TRBV7-9 with TRBJ2-1; D ambiguous. The CDR3 sequence is 15 residues long. The germline gives CDR1 SEHNR, CDR2 FQNEAQ (reference sequence). V lost 4 bases and J 2 bases, leaving 12 bases between the germline ends. The DNA of the CDR3 is TGTGCCAGCAGCTCACCGGTGGTCACCTACAATGAGCAGTTCTTC. Residues: CASSSPVVTYNEQFF.

The chain uses TRBV5-5 and TRBJ2-7; 10 positions match TRBD2. V lost 0 bases, J lost 3 bases, and 9 bases stayed unmatched. Looked up from germline, CDR1 is SGHKS and CDR2 is YYEKEE (reference sequence). This CDR3 is built from 17 residues. The CDR3 sequence: CASSLEGSGRGGYEQYF. The CDR3 DNA reads TGTGCCAGCAGCTTGGAGGGGAGCGGGAGGGGCGGCTACGAGCAGTACTTC. The whole variable domain, filled in from reference TRBV5-5 and TRBJ2-7, reads DAGVTQSPTHLIKTRGQQVTLRCSPISGHKSVSWYQQVLGQGPQFIFQYYEKEERGRGNFPDRFSARQFPNYSSELNVNALLLGDSALYLCASSLEGSGRGGYEQYFGPGTRLTVT.

The chain links TRBV19 to TRBJ1-1, with a weak D call TRBD1 (5 bases). The V and J ends lost 6 bases and 4 bases respectively, with 15 bases between them. The V gene's germline CDR1 is LNHDA and CDR2 SQIVND (reference sequence). The CDR3 loop spans 14 amino acids. DNA of the CDR3: TGTGCCAGTAGGGATCAGGGATTATCCACTGAAGCTTTCTTT. The encoded protein is CASRDQGLSTEAFF.

V usage is TRBV25-1 and J usage is TRBJ2-5; D is unclear. The CDR3 spans 15 residues. Germline CDR1 reads MGHDK; CDR2 reads SYGVNS. The V end lost 8 bases, the J end lost 5 bases, and 21 bases lay between the germline ends. CDR3 DNA: TGTGCCAGCGCCGCCGAAGGAGCCCCCTCGGAGACCCAGTACTTC. Translation gives CASAAEGAPSETQYF.

The chain has TRBV13 and TRBJ2-7; D ambiguous. The length of the CDR3 is 14 residues. V was cut by 0 bases and J by 4 bases, with 10 bases left in between. From germline, CDR1 is PRHDT and CDR2 FYEKMQ (reference sequence). CDR3 amino acids: CASSLGLGSYEQYF. For the CDR3, the DNA is TGTGCCAGCAGCTTAGGCCTAGGTTCGTACGAGCAGTACTTC.

The chain carries TRBV7-8 and TRBJ2-2, with 13 bases matching TRBD2. The CDR3 has 20 amino acids. Germline V gene lookup returns CDR1 SGHVS and CDR2 FQNEAQ. Trimming took 0 bases from V and 4 from J; bases not matched to a gene: 11. DNA for the CDR3: TGTGCCAGCAGCTTAGCCCCGGGACTAGCGGGAAAAGGACCCACCGGGGAGCTGTTTTTT. As protein: CASSLAPGLAGKGPTGELFF.

In its sample, this clone was seen a few times. The DNA of the CDR3 is TGTGCCAGCAGCGCACCGGACAGGGGTGGCACTAATGAAAAACTGTTTTTT. Translated: CASSAPDRGGTNEKLFF. The chain is built from TRBV7-9 and TRBJ1-4; 9 bases match TRBD1. The V gene's germline CDR1 is SEHNR and CDR2 FQNEAQ (reference sequence). The CDR3 contains 17 residues. Losses at the gene ends were 5 bases for V and 2 bases for J; bases not matched to a gene: 9.

CDR3 nucleotides: TGTGCCAGCAGTTTATCAGCATTGGGGGCTAAAAACATTCAGTACTTC. Translating gives CASSLSALGAKNIQYF. The chain couples TRBV27 to TRBJ2-4; possible D gene TRBD1, 6 bases. The CDR3 spans 16 residues. Germline-derived CDR1 and CDR2 are MNHEY and SMNVEV (reference sequence). The V and J ends lost 0 bases and 4 bases respectively, with 13 bases between them.